This TCR beta chain was sequenced during a study of tumor and adjacent non-tumor tissue in lung cancer. Study in general: The cohort had roughly 12 adenocarcinoma, a couple of squamous cell and 1 small cell patients. On average, productive TCRbeta reads reached roughly 4.2 million per sample. Study-level points and caveats: Significantly higher TCR diversity was found in tumor than normal lung. Top 100 clones took a larger repertoire share in normal lung.

The library came from three nested PCR rounds adapted from ARM-PCR protocols. TCRdb recomputed calls from the multiplex PCR reads with MiXCR, one row per CDR3 protein. The sample records approximately 120,000 distinct CDR3 sequences, 55% to 75% being singletons. This clonotype was seen many times. No antigen is known for it. Trimming cost V 5 bases and J 4 bases, with 9 bases left between them. CDR3 length: 13 amino acids. The template was RNA from unsorted bulk tissue. The origin of this receptor is a man aged 25 to 40 with non-small cell lung cancer. The genes are TRBV12-3 or TRBV12-4 and TRBJ1-5; the D gene is possibly TRBD1 (6 bases). Sequencing was done on a sample of lung tumor tissue. CDR3 sequence (DNA): TGTGCCAGCAGTCAGGACAGAAATCAGCCCCAGCATTTT. Protein sequence: CASSQDRNQPQHF.